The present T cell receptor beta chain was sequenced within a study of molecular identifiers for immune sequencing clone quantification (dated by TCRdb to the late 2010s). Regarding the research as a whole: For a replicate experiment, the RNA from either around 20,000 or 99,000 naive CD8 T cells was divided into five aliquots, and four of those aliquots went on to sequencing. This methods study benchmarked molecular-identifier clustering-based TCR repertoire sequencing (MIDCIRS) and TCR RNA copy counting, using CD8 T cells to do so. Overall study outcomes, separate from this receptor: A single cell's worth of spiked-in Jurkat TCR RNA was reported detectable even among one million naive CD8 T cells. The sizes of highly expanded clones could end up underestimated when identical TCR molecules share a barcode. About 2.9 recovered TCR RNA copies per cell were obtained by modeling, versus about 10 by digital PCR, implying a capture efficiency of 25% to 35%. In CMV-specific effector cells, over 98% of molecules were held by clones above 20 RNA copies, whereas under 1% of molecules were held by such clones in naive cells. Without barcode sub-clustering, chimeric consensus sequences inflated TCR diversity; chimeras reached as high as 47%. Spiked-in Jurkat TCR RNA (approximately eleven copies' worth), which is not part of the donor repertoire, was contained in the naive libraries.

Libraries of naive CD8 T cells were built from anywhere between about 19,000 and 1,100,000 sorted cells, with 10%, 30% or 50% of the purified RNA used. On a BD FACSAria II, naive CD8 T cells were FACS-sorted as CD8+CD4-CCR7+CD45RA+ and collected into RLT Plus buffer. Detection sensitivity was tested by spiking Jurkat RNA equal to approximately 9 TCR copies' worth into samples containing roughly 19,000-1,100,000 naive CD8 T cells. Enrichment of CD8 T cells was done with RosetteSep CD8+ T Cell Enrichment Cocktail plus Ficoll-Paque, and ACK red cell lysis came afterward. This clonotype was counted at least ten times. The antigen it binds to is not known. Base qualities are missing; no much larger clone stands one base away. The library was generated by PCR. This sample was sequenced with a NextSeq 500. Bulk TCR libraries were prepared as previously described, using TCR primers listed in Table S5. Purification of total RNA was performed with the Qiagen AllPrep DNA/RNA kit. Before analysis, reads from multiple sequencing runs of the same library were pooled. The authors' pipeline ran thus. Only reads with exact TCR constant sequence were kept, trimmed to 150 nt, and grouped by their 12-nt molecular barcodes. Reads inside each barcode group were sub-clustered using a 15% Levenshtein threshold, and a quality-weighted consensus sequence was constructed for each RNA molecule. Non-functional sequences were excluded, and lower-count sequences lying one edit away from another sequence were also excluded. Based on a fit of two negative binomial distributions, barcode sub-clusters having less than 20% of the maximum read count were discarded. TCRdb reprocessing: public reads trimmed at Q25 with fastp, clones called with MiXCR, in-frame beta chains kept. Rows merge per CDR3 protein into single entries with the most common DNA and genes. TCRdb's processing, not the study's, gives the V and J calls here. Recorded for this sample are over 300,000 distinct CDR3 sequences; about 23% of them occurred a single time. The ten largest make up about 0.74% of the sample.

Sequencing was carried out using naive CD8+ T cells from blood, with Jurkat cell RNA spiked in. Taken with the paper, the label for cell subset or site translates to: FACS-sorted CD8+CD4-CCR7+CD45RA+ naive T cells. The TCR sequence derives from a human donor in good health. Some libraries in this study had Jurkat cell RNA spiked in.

The CDR3 here reads CASSPWGGQETFF. The bases are TGTGCCAGCAGCCCGTGGGGAGGCCAGGAAACTTTCTTT. In this chain, TRBV9 is recombined with TRBJ1-1; the D gene lacks a confident call. CDR1 is given as SGDLS and CDR2 as YYNGEE, both from the germline V gene. Trimming at the junction amounts to 4 bases on V and 12 bases on J, and the germline ends lie 19 bases apart. The CDR3 runs 13 amino acids, cysteine and phenylalanine included. Just the 39-base CDR3 DNA is kept, in frame starting at base 1.